A single sample gave rise to the 31 T cell receptor beta chains below, sequenced in a study of CD8 T cells in Susac syndrome. cDNA came from approximately 0.5 to 1 ug RNA primed by random hexamers. Each CDR3 protein gets one entry after TCRdb re-called the immunoSEQ multiplex PCR reads with MiXCR. The sample includes some 220,000 distinct CDR3 sequences, 95% of them seen just once. Sample: CD4+ T cells from PBMCs. The receptors were gathered from a human donor with multiple sclerosis.

This chain links TRBV11-2 with TRBJ1-2, with D possibly being TRBD1 (6 bases). The CDR3 consists of 16 residues. The V end lost 5 bases, the J end lost 2 bases, and 18 bases lay between the germline ends. CDR1 and CDR2 (germline): SGHAT, FQNNGV. CDR3: CASSDRRRTTNYGYTF. The DNA for the CDR3 is TGTGCCAGCAGCGACAGGAGACGGACGACAAACTATGGCTACACCTTC.

V usage is TRBV6-6 and J usage is TRBJ2-7; weak D call: TRBD1 (6 bases). V was clipped by 5 bases and J by 2 bases, with 10 bases between them. Germline V gene data show CDR1 as MNHNY and CDR2 as SVGAGI (reference sequence). The CDR3 extends over 13 amino acids. In DNA, the CDR3 is TGTGCCAGCAGTCAGGGGTTGCCCTACGAGCAGTACTTC. This translates into CASSQGLPYEQYF.

The chain employs TRBV20-1 and TRBJ1-4; D remains unclear. This CDR3 comprises 14 residues. Germline assignment: CDR1 DFQATT and CDR2 SNEGSKA (reference sequence). V was clipped by 4 bases and J by 6 bases, with 15 bases between them. CDR3 amino acids: CSATWAFPYEKLFF. CDR3 nucleotides: TGCAGTGCTACATGGGCCTTCCCTTATGAAAAACTGTTTTTT.

The rearrangement joins TRBV6-5 to TRBJ2-1; D is unresolved. Germline CDR1 is MNHEY and CDR2 is SVGAGI. The V and J ends lost 8 bases and 0 bases respectively, with 14 bases between them. CDR3 length: 15 amino acids. CDR3 nucleotide sequence: TGTGCCAGCCGGAGTGAGGCTAGCTCCTACAATGAGCAGTTCTTC. It translates to CASRSEASSYNEQFF.

V usage is TRBV7-2 and J usage is TRBJ2-3; D not resolved. The CDR3 has 13 residues. Germline CDR1 SGHTA, CDR2 FQGNSA. Trimming removed 5 bases at V and 5 bases at J, with 11 bases between. This CDR3 reads CASSDTLRDTQYF. CDR3 bases: TGTGCCAGCAGCGACACTTTGAGAGATACGCAGTATTTT.

In this sample, this clonotype turned up a few times. V and J are TRBV28 and TRBJ2-5, with D uncertain. V was shortened by 2 bases and J by 2 bases, with 3 bases between the two germline ends. This CDR3 contains 12 residues. The germline V gene has CDR1 MDHEN and CDR2 SYDVKM. The CDR3 coding sequence is TGTGCCAGCAGTTTAAGGCAAGAGACCCAGTACTTC. This gives the protein CASSLRQETQYF.

This chain links TRBV5-1 with TRBJ2-7; D is undetermined. Germline assignment: CDR1 SGHRS and CDR2 YFSETQ. The V gene lost 0 bases and the J gene lost 0 bases, with 7 bases spanning the gap. This CDR3 has 14 residues. The CDR3 spells CASSLVRSSYEQYF. DNA of the CDR3: TGCGCCAGCAGCTTGGTAAGGAGCTCCTACGAGCAGTACTTC. The whole variable domain, filled in from reference TRBV5-1 and TRBJ2-7, reads KAGVTQTPRYLIKTRGQQVTLSCSPISGHRSVSWYQQTPGQGLQFLFEYFSETQRNKGNFPGRFSGRQFSNSRSEMNVSTLELGDSALYLCASSLVRSSYEQYFGPGTRLTVT.

This clonotype was detected only once. The V call is TRBV20-1, the J call TRBJ2-4, with 8 bases fitting TRBD2. CDR1 is DFQATT, CDR2 SNEGSKA, per germline (reference sequence). The CDR3 is 15 amino acids. J was trimmed by 0 bases and V by 5 bases; bases with no gene match: 6. This chain's CDR3 is CSAQRESLAKNIQYF. CDR3 coding DNA: TGCAGTGCTCAGCGGGAGTCTTTAGCCAAAAACATTCAGTACTTC.

V usage is TRBV29-1 and J usage is TRBJ2-1, with D perhaps given as TRBD1 or TRBD2 (5 bases each). Trimming took 6 bases from V and 5 from J, leaving 8 bases between them. The CDR3 sequence is 11 residues long. Germline CDR1 reads SQVTM; CDR2 reads ANQGSEA. CDR3 in amino acids: CSVGRHNEQFF. In DNA form, the CDR3 reads TGCAGCGTGGGACGGCACAATGAGCAGTTCTTC.

Only a few counts were recorded for this clonotype. J is TRBJ2-7 and V is TRBV27; possibly TRBD1 for D (6 bases). Germline V gene lookup returns CDR1 MNHEY and CDR2 SMNVEV (reference sequence). V lost 4 bases and J 4 bases, leaving 14 bases between the germline ends. The CDR3 spans 14 residues. The CDR3 DNA reads as TGTGCCAGCAGTTCAAACAGGGTAGGGTACGAGCAGTACTTC. It codes for CASSSNRVGYEQYF.

The chain couples TRBV27 to TRBJ2-6; D assignment may be TRBD1 or TRBD2 (5 bases each). The germline V gene has CDR1 MNHEY and CDR2 SMNVEV (reference sequence). CDR3 size: 15 residues. Trimming took off 7 bases at V and 1 base at J, with 11 bases between the two ends. Here the CDR3 DNA reads TGTGCCAGCAAACCGGGGACGTCTGGGGCCAACGTCCTGACTTTC. Its translation: CASKPGTSGANVLTF.

The V and J genes are TRBV29-1 and TRBJ1-1; D might be TRBD1 (6 bases). V was clipped by 4 bases and J by 0 bases, with 15 bases between them. This CDR3 has 15 residues. The germline CDR1 and CDR2 sequences are SQVTM and ANQGSEA. The CDR3 sequence is CSVAFRGVMNTEAFF. As DNA, the CDR3 is TGCAGCGTTGCTTTCAGGGGAGTCATGAACACTGAAGCTTTCTTT.

The chain couples TRBV23-1 to TRBJ2-7, with D tentatively TRBD2 (5 bases). TRBV23-1 is given ORF status, its function remaining uncertain. The CDR3 contains 16 residues. V lost 1 base and J lost 3, with 16 bases in between. CDR3 protein: CASSQLGSGRGYEQYF. The CDR3 coding sequence is TGCGCCAGCAGTCAATTAGGCAGCGGCAGAGGCTACGAGCAGTACTTC.

J is TRBJ1-2 and V is TRBV20-1; 9 bases match TRBD1. Per the germline V gene, CDR1 is DFQATT and CDR2 is SNEGSKA (reference sequence). J was trimmed by 0 bases and V by 6 bases; bases with no gene match: 8. The CDR3 totals 15 residues. As DNA, the CDR3 is TGCAGTGCGCACGCCAGACAGGGGGCTAACTATGGCTACACCTTC. Residues: CSAHARQGANYGYTF.

In DNA, the CDR3 is TGTGCTAGTGGTTTGGTCGAGGGCGAGCAGTACTTC. Translating it yields CASGLVEGEQYF. The genes are TRBV12-5 and TRBJ2-7; TRBD2 might be the D (5 bases). The CDR3 is 12 amino acids. Germline assignment: CDR1 LGHNT and CDR2 FRNRAP. The V end was cut by 0 bases, the J end by 6 bases, with 6 bases between. Full variable domain (outside the CDR3, taken from reference TRBV12-5 and TRBJ2-7): DARVTQTPRHKVTEMGQEVTMRCQPILGHNTVFWYRQTMMQGLELLAYFRNRAPLDDSGMPKDRFSAEMPDATLATLKIQPSEPRDSAVYFCASGLVEGEQYFGPGTRLTVT.

The chain is built from TRBV6-1 and TRBJ2-2; no clear D. This CDR3 is 17 amino acids long. Trimming shortened V by 6 bases and J by 1 base, and 18 bases separated the two germline ends. Germline-derived CDR1 and CDR2 are MNHNS and SASEGT. The CDR3 region is CASSISVAVLNTGELFF. In nucleotides, the CDR3 is TGTGCCAGCAGCATCTCTGTGGCGGTACTGAACACCGGGGAGCTGTTTTTT.

The V and J genes are TRBV30 and TRBJ2-5; D tentatively fits TRBD1 or TRBD2 (5 bases each). There are 14 residues in the CDR3. V lost 1 base, J lost 5 bases, and 14 bases lay in between. Germline V gene data show CDR1 as GTSNPN and CDR2 as SVGIG (reference sequence). The CDR3 reads CAWSGRGLGETQYF. CDR3 DNA: TGTGCCTGGAGTGGACGGGGCCTGGGGGAGACCCAGTACTTC.

The rearrangement links TRBV7-8 to TRBJ2-3; TRBD2 agrees at 7 bases. J was trimmed by 2 bases and V by 1 base; bases with no gene match: 3. The length of the CDR3 is 15 residues. Looked up from germline, CDR1 is SGHVS and CDR2 is FQNEAQ. Here the CDR3 reads CASSLEGGPTDTQYF. As DNA, the CDR3 is TGTGCCAGCAGCTTAGAGGGAGGGCCCACAGATACGCAGTATTTT.

The V and J genes are TRBV7-8 and TRBJ2-1; D unclear. The V gene's germline CDR1 is SGHVS and CDR2 FQNEAQ. The CDR3 spans 14 residues. V lost 5 bases and J 4 bases, leaving 12 bases between the germline ends. In nucleotides, the CDR3 is TGTGCCAGCAGCGCGTTTCTAGGGTACAATGAGCAGTTCTTC. Translated: CASSAFLGYNEQFF.

The chain couples TRBV19 to TRBJ2-3; 7 bases match TRBD1. Germline V gene sequence: CDR1 LNHDA, CDR2 SQIVND (reference sequence). This CDR3 is 13 amino acids long. J was trimmed by 1 base and V by 6 bases; bases with no gene match: 1. The DNA of the CDR3 is TGTGCCAGTAGAACAGGGGGCACAGATACGCAGTATTTT. This codes for CASRTGGTDTQYF.

This rearrangement joins TRBV27 to TRBJ2-2; D is unclear. CDR1 MNHEY and CDR2 SMNVEV come from the germline V gene (reference sequence). The CDR3 runs to 13 residues. Trimming stripped 5 bases from V and 6 bases from J, with 10 bases between. For the CDR3, the DNA is TGTGCCAGCAGTCCCTCAGCATCCGGGGAGCTGTTTTTT. Protein: CASSPSASGELFF.

J is TRBJ2-2 and V is TRBV15; the match to TRBD1 covers 7 bases. The germline V gene encodes CDR1 LNHNV and CDR2 YYDKDF (reference sequence). This CDR3 spans 15 amino acids. V trimming: 1 base; J trimming: 7 bases; junction bases outside the gene matches: 6. Written as DNA, the CDR3 is TGTGCCACCAGCAGAGTGAACAGGGGTTTCGGGGAGCTGTTTTTT. Translating it yields CATSRVNRGFGELFF.

J is TRBJ1-2 and V is TRBV10-3; 7 nucleotides agree with TRBD1. Germline assignment: CDR1 ENHRY and CDR2 SYGVKD. Trimming removed 3 bases from V and 4 bases from J; junction bases left unmatched: 8. This CDR3 contains 15 residues. CDR3 sequence: CAISDVLAGGYGYTF. CDR3 sequence (DNA): TGTGCCATCAGTGATGTCTTAGCAGGGGGCTATGGCTACACCTTC.

This rearrangement joins TRBV15 to TRBJ1-2, with TRBD1 matching 8 bases. V lost 0 bases to trimming and J lost 5 bases; unmatched junction nucleotides: 2. This CDR3 is built from 14 residues. The germline V gene has CDR1 LNHNV and CDR2 YYDKDF (reference sequence). The CDR3 is CATSRDRTGYGYTF. CDR3 bases: TGTGCCACCAGCAGAGACCGGACAGGGTATGGCTACACCTTC.

Turning to this clonotype: One end of the junction fails to match germline, which may point to a read error. The rearrangement joins TRBV7-7 to TRBJ2-7, with 8 nucleotides matching TRBD2. CDR3 length: 15 amino acids. Germline values: CDR1 SSHAT, CDR2 FNYEAQ (reference sequence). The CDR3 DNA is TGTGCTAGCAGCCCCGCCGGGGGGGCTCCATACGAGCAGTACTTC. Encoded protein: CASSPAGGAPYEQYF.

The V call is TRBV3-1, the J call TRBJ2-7; 12 bases match TRBD1. CDR1 is LGHDT, CDR2 YNNKEL, per germline (reference sequence). This CDR3 is 14 amino acids long. With 3 bases clipped from V and 6 bases from J, the junction kept 3 bases outside the gene matches. CDR3 in amino acids: CASSHGTGGGEQYF. In nucleotides, the CDR3 is TGTGCCAGCAGCCACGGGACAGGGGGCGGCGAGCAGTACTTC.

The chain recombines TRBV15 with TRBJ2-6; no definite D call. Trimming cost V 2 bases and J 12 bases, with 11 bases left between them. Germline V gene data show CDR1 as LNHNV and CDR2 as YYDKDF (reference sequence). The CDR3 contains 13 residues. The CDR3 DNA sequence: TGTGCCACCAGCAGAACGCCTACCACCGTCCTGACTTTC. This encodes CATSRTPTTVLTF.

This chain connects TRBV29-1 to TRBJ2-2; 8 nucleotides match TRBD1. V lost 5 bases and J lost 6; bases outside the gene matches: 8. Germline assignment: CDR1 SQVTM and CDR2 ANQGSEA. CDR3 length: 14 residues. CDR3 coding DNA: TGCAGCGTTCTGACAGGGGCCAAGCCCGGGGAGCTGTTTTTT. It encodes CSVLTGAKPGELFF.

This clonotype was seen only a few times. The chain uses TRBV2 and TRBJ1-1; TRBD1 agrees at 7 bases. Germline loops: CDR1 SNHLY, CDR2 FYNNEI. The CDR3 consists of 14 residues. V trimming: 5 bases; J trimming: 4 bases; junction bases outside the gene matches: 7. The CDR3 spells CASSPRQGGTEAFF. The CDR3 coding sequence is TGTGCCAGCAGTCCTCGACAGGGAGGCACTGAAGCTTTCTTT.

The chain carries TRBV27 and TRBJ2-7, with D unresolved. This CDR3 comprises 13 residues. The V end was cut by 8 bases, the J end by 6 bases, with 17 bases between. Germline CDR1 is MNHEY and CDR2 is SMNVEV (reference sequence). The CDR3 loop reads CASQSPNPGEQYF. The CDR3 DNA reads TGTGCCAGCCAATCCCCCAACCCTGGCGAGCAGTACTTC.

The chain uses TRBV5-1 and TRBJ1-3, with 8 bases matching TRBD1. Germline V gives CDR1 SGHRS, CDR2 YFSETQ. V was pared by 4 bases and J by 4 bases, with 10 bases of the junction left unmatched. This CDR3 region has 16 residues. CDR3 sequence reads: CASSTSQGARGNTIYF. The CDR3 DNA sequence: TGCGCCAGCAGCACCTCCCAGGGGGCGCGAGGAAACACCATATATTTT.